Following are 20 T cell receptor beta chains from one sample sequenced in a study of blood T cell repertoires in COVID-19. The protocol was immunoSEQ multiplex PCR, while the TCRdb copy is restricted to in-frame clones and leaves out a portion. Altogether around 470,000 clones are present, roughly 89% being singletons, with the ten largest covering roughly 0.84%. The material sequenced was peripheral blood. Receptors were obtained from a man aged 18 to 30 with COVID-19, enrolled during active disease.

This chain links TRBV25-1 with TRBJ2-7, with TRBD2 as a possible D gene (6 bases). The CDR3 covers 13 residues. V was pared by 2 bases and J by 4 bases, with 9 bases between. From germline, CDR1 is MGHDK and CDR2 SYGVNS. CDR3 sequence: CASSERTIYEQYF. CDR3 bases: TGTGCCAGCAGTGAAAGGACTATTTACGAGCAGTACTTC.

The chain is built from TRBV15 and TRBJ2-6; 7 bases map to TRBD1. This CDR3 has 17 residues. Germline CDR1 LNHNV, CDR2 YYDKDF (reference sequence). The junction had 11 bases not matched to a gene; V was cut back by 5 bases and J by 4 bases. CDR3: CATSPDRANFGANVLTF. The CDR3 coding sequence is TGTGCCACCAGCCCAGACAGGGCCAATTTCGGGGCCAACGTCCTGACTTTC.

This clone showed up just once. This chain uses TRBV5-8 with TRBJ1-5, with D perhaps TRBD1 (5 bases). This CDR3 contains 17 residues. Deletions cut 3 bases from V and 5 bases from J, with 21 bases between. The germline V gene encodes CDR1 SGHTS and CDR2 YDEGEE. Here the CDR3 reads CASSWPQLDSPHQPQHF. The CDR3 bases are TGTGCCAGCAGCTGGCCCCAGTTAGACAGCCCCCATCAGCCCCAGCATTTT.

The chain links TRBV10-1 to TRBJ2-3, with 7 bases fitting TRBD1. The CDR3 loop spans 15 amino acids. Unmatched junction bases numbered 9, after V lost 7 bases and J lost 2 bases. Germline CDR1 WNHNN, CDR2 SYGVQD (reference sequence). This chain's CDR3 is CASNRDSLNTDTQYF. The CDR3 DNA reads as TGCGCCAGCAACCGGGACAGCCTTAACACAGATACGCAGTATTTT.

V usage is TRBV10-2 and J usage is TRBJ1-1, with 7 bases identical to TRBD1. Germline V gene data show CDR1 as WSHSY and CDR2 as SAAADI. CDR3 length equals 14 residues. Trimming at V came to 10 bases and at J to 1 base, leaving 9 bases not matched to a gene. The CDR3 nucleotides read TGCGCCACCAGACAGGGCTGGGGGAACACTGAAGCTTTCTTT. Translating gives CATRQGWGNTEAFF.

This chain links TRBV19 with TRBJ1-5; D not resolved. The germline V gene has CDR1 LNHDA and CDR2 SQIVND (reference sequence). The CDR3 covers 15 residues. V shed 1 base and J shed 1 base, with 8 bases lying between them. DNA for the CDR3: TGTGCCAGTAGTATAGTTTTACAAAGCAATCAGCCCCAGCATTTT. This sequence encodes CASSIVLQSNQPQHF.

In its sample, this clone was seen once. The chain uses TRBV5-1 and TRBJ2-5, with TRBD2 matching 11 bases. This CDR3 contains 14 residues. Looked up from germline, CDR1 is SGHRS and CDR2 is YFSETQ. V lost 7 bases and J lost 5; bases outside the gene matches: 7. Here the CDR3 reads CASGSLAGAETQYF. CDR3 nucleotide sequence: TGCGCCAGCGGATCACTAGCGGGGGCGGAGACCCAGTACTTC. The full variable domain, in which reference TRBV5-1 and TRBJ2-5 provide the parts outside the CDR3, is KAGVTQTPRYLIKTRGQQVTLSCSPISGHRSVSWYQQTPGQGLQFLFEYFSETQRNKGNFPGRFSGRQFSNSRSEMNVSTLELGDSALYLCASGSLAGAETQYFGPGTRLLVL.

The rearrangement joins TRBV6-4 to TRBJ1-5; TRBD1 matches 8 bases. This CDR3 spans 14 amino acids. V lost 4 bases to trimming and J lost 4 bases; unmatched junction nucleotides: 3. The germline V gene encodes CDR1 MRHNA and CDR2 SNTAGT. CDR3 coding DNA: TGTGCCAGCAGTGTCACAGGGGGTAATCAGCCCCAGCATTTT. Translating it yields CASSVTGGNQPQHF.

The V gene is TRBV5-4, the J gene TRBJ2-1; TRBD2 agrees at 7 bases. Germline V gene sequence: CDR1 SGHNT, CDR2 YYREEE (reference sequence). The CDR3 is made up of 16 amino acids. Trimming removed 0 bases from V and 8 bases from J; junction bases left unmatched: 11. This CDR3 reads CASSLGGGANQYEQFF. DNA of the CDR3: TGTGCCAGCAGCTTGGGGGGGGGAGCTAACCAGTATGAGCAGTTCTTC.

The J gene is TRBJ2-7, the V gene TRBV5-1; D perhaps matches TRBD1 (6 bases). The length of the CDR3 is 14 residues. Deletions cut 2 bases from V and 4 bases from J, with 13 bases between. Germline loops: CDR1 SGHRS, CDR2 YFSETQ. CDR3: CASSFPGQTYEQYF. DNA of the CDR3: TGCGCCAGCAGCTTTCCGGGACAAACTTACGAGCAGTACTTC.

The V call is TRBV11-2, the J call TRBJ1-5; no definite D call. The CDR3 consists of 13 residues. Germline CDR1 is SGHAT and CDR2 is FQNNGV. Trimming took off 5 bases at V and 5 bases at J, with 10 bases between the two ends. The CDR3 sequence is CASSHRTDQPQHF. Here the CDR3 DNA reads TGTGCCAGCAGCCATCGAACAGATCAGCCCCAGCATTTT.

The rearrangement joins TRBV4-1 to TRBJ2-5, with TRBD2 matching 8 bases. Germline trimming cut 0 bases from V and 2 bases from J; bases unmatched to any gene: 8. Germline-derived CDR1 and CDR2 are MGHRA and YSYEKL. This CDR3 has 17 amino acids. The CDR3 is CASSQEGSGGWQETQYF. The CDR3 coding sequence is TGCGCCAGCAGCCAAGAAGGAAGCGGGGGCTGGCAAGAGACCCAGTACTTC.

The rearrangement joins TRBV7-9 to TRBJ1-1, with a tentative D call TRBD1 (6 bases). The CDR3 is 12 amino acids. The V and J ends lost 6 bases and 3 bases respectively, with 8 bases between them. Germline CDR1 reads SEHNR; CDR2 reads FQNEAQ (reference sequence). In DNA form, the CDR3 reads TGTGCCAGCAGGACAGGAGACACTGAAGCTTTCTTT. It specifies CASRTGDTEAFF.

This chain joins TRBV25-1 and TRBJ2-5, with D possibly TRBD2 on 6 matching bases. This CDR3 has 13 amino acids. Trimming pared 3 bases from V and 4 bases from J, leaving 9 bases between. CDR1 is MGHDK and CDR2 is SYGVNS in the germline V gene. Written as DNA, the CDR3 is TGTGCCAGCAGTGATCGGGGAGGAGAGACCCAGTACTTC. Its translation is CASSDRGGETQYF.

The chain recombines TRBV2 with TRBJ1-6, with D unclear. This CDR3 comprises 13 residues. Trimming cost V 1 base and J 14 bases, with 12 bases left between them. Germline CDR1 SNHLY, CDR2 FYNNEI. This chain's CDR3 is CASSEVQAEALHF. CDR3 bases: TGTGCCAGCAGTGAAGTGCAAGCCGAGGCCCTCCACTTT.

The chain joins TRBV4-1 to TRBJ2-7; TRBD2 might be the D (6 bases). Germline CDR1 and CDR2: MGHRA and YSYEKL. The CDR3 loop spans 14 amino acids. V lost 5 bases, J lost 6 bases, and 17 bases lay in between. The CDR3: CASSIGPREAEQYF. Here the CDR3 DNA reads TGCGCCAGCAGCATAGGGCCGCGGGAAGCCGAGCAGTACTTC.

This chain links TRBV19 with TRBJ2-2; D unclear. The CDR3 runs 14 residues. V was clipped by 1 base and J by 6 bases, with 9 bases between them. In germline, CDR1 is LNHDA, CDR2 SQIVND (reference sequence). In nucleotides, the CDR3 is TGTGCCAGTAGTATAGGGTTTAGATCCGGGGAGCTGTTTTTT. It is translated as CASSIGFRSGELFF.

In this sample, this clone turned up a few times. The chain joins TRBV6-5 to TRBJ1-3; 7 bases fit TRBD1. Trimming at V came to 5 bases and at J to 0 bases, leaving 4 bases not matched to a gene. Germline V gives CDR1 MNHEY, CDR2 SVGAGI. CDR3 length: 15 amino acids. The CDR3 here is CASSPGQSSGNTIYF. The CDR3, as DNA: TGTGCCAGCAGTCCGGGACAGTCCTCTGGAAACACCATATATTTT.

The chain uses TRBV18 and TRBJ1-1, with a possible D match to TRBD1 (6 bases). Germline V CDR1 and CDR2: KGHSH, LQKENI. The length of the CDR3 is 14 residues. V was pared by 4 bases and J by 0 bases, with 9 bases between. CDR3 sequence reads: CASSLGQLNTEAFF. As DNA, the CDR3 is TGTGCCAGCTCACTCGGACAGCTGAACACTGAAGCTTTCTTT.

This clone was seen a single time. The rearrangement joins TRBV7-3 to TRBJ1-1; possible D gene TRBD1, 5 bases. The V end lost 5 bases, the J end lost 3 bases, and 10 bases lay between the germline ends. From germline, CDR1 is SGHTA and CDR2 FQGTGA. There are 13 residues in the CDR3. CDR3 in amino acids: CASSRRGDTEAFF. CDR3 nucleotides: TGTGCCAGCAGCCGGCGGGGGGACACTGAAGCTTTCTTT.